This paragraph reports one TCR beta chain. How the authors handled the data: Counts of nucleated cells, estimated from reference gene primer amplification, were obtained. Profiling relied on immunoSEQ multiplex PCR, and the TCRdb table lists in-frame clones only, not all of them. That table gives V, J and clone size, and the DNA gave D and trimming. The profile covers 91,000 or so clones, with around 82% appearing a single time and around 7.3% taken by the ten largest. This CDR3 has 14 amino acids. Trimming removed 4 bases at V and 8 bases at J, with 12 bases between. Per germline, CDR1 LNHDA and CDR2 SQIVND (reference sequence). This sample is part of a study of blood T cell repertoires in COVID-19. Study context: The United States, Italy and Spain supplied acute and convalescent COVID-19 samples. In each case, the material was cDNA or gDNA derived from T cells, B-cell-depleted T cells, or PBMCs.

Sequencing input: peripheral blood. The chain recombines TRBV19 with TRBJ1-6, with D possibly being TRBD1 (5 bases). The TCR originated in a man over 45 with active or convalescent COVID-19. CDR3 in DNA: TGTGCCAGTAGTACGGGGGTTGGAGATTCACCCCTCCACTTT. It is translated as CASSTGVGDSPLHF.